The 32 T cell receptor beta chains in this list originate from one sample, sequenced in a study of T-cell memory formation after mild COVID-19 (dated by TCRdb to about 2021). Library method: 5' RACE. The sequencing machine was an Illumina NovaSeq 6000. TCRdb took the public reads, trimmed them with fastp at Q25, ran MiXCR for clone calling and kept in-frame beta chains. Each entry is one CDR3 protein sequence, shown with its most common DNA and genes. The sample contains approximately 390,000 distinct CDR3 sequences, 16% of them found a single time. About a fifth of the sample is taken by the ten largest. The sequencing input was PBMCs or a T cell subset sorted from them (not recorded which). These receptor sequences come from a man younger than 30 who had mild COVID-19 (a few samples of this study predate the infection). The sample titles of this study are shuffled in the database, so cell type and time point are left out; the donor was told from shared clones.

V usage is TRBV7-9 and J usage is TRBJ1-1, with no clear D. This CDR3 contains 15 residues. The germline V gene encodes CDR1 SEHNR and CDR2 FQNEAQ (reference sequence). The V gene lost 2 bases and the J gene lost 6 bases, with 16 bases spanning the gap. The CDR3: CASSLRVPGSAEAFF. CDR3 bases: TGTGCCAGCAGCTTAAGGGTACCTGGGAGTGCTGAAGCTTTCTTT.

Only a few counts were recorded for this clonotype. The chain recombines TRBV11-1 with TRBJ1-1; D is undetermined. CDR1 is SGHAT, CDR2 FQDESV, per germline (reference sequence). The CDR3 length is 14 residues. Trimming stripped 1 base from V and 11 bases from J, with 17 bases between. This chain's CDR3 is CASSLDPGVVMAFF. DNA of the CDR3: TGTGCCAGCAGCTTAGACCCCGGCGTCGTCATGGCTTTCTTT.

This clonotype turned up a few times. V is TRBV7-2 and J is TRBJ2-1, with a possible D match to TRBD2 (5 bases). Per germline, CDR1 SGHTA and CDR2 FQGNSA. V dropped 1 base and J dropped 9 bases, with 16 bases sitting between them. The CDR3 consists of 15 residues. The CDR3 reads CASSLEPGSWIEQFF. CDR3 DNA: TGTGCCAGCAGCTTAGAGCCGGGGTCGTGGATTGAGCAGTTCTTC. The variable domain in full, completed from reference TRBV7-2 and TRBJ2-1, reads GAGVSQSPSNKVTEKGKDVELRCDPISGHTALYWYRQSLGQGLEFLIYFQGNSAPDKSGLPSDRFSAERTGGSVSTLTIQRTQQEDSAVYLCASSLEPGSWIEQFFGPGTRLTVL.

The chain is built from TRBV7-8 and TRBJ2-7, with 8 positions matching TRBD2. With 5 bases clipped from V and 6 bases from J, the junction kept 12 bases outside the gene matches. There are 15 residues in the CDR3. Germline V gives CDR1 SGHVS, CDR2 FQNEAQ. The DNA of the CDR3 is TGTGCCAGCAGCCAGCTGGCGGGGGGACCCTCCGAGCAGTACTTC. It translates to CASSQLAGGPSEQYF.

The chain carries TRBV5-1 and TRBJ1-6, with D possibly being TRBD1 (5 bases). Trimming cost V 0 bases and J 10 bases, with 14 bases left between them. The CDR3 length is 15 residues. Germline assignment: CDR1 SGHRS and CDR2 YFSETQ. This CDR3 reads CASSLAGHGQSPLHF. DNA of the CDR3: TGCGCCAGCAGCTTGGCCGGACACGGTCAATCACCCCTCCACTTT. Full variable domain (remainder filled in from reference TRBV5-1 and TRBJ1-6): KAGVTQTPRYLIKTRGQQVTLSCSPISGHRSVSWYQQTPGQGLQFLFEYFSETQRNKGNFPGRFSGRQFSNSRSEMNVSTLELGDSALYLCASSLAGHGQSPLHFGNGTRLTVT.

This chain links TRBV12-3 or TRBV12-4 with TRBJ1-2; D is uncertain. This CDR3 contains 17 residues. The V end lost 3 bases, the J end lost 0 bases, and 17 bases lay between the germline ends. CDR3 DNA sequence: TGTGCCAGCAGTTTCAGTGCGGCAACCCAAGCTAACTATGGCTACACCTTC. It is translated as CASSFSAATQANYGYTF.

This clonotype was seen more than once but under ten times. The chain links TRBV7-6 to TRBJ2-4; D may be TRBD2 (6 bases). The CDR3 extends over 16 amino acids. CDR1 is SGHVS and CDR2 is FNYEAQ in the germline V gene. V shed 5 bases and J shed 0 bases, with 14 bases lying between them. The CDR3 DNA reads as TGTGCCAGCAGCCTAGGGACTCGACAAGCCAAAAACATTCAGTACTTC. Its protein product is CASSLGTRQAKNIQYF.

The V and J genes are TRBV5-1 and TRBJ2-5; 11 bases fit TRBD1. Germline assignment: CDR1 SGHRS and CDR2 YFSETQ. CDR3 length: 15 residues. The V and J ends lost 4 bases and 4 bases, in that order; junction bases with no gene match: 6. CDR3 in amino acids: CASSPVDRGRETQYF. CDR3 DNA: TGCGCCAGCAGCCCGGTGGACAGGGGGCGAGAGACCCAGTACTTC.

This rearrangement joins TRBV7-6 to TRBJ1-5, with a weak D call TRBD1 (6 bases). The CDR3 extends over 14 amino acids. The germline V and J ends were trimmed by 1 base and 4 bases, with 8 bases remaining between them. Per the germline V gene, CDR1 is SGHVS and CDR2 is FNYEAQ. The CDR3 bases are TGTGCCAGCAGCTTAGTGGACAGTAATCAGCCCCAGCATTTT. It specifies CASSLVDSNQPQHF.

This clonotype was observed many times. This chain connects TRBV12-3 or TRBV12-4 to TRBJ1-1; a weak D match, TRBD1 (5 bases). This CDR3 comprises 14 residues. The V end was cut by 6 bases, the J end by 4 bases, with 15 bases between. This CDR3 is CASRDEGRGTEAFF. The CDR3 DNA reads as TGTGCCAGCAGGGACGAAGGGAGGGGCACTGAAGCTTTCTTT.

This chain uses TRBV11-2 with TRBJ2-7; D not resolved. The germline CDR1 and CDR2 sequences are SGHAT and FQNNGV. The CDR3 covers 13 residues. The V end lost 5 bases, the J end lost 5 bases, and 13 bases lay between the germline ends. The CDR3 reads CASSIQTSHEQYV. For the CDR3, the DNA is TGTGCCAGCAGCATCCAGACTTCCCACGAGCAGTACGTC.

This clonotype has a count of ten or more. The gene calls are TRBV15 and TRBJ2-2; 8 nucleotides match TRBD1. This CDR3 spans 15 amino acids. The junction had 5 bases not matched to a gene; V was cut back by 5 bases and J by 3 bases. Germline V CDR1 and CDR2: LNHNV, YYDKDF (reference sequence). CDR3 loop: CATSGDRIDTGELFF. CDR3 bases: TGTGCCACCAGCGGGGACAGGATAGACACCGGGGAGCTGTTTTTT.

V usage is TRBV4-1 and J usage is TRBJ2-7; the match to TRBD1 covers 10 bases. The CDR3 extends over 15 amino acids. Trimming at V came to 6 bases and at J to 5 bases, leaving 10 bases not matched to a gene. Per germline, CDR1 MGHRA and CDR2 YSYEKL. The CDR3 DNA reads TGCGCCAGCAGACAGCCGGGACAGGGGTACCACGAGCAGTACTTC. As protein: CASRQPGQGYHEQYF.

The J gene is TRBJ2-1, the V gene TRBV5-4; TRBD2 aligns across 9 bases. Germline values: CDR1 SGHNT, CDR2 YYREEE (reference sequence). There are 14 residues in the CDR3. V lost 4 bases to trimming and J lost 9 bases; unmatched junction nucleotides: 8. CDR3 loop: CASSPRTSAGEQFF. The CDR3 DNA reads as TGTGCCAGCAGCCCGAGGACTAGCGCGGGTGAGCAGTTCTTC.

This clonotype was counted only a few times. The chain uses TRBV7-9 and TRBJ2-4; D is uncertain. V was pared by 5 bases and J by 0 bases, with 11 bases between. The CDR3 has 15 residues. Germline loops: CDR1 SEHNR, CDR2 FQNEAQ (reference sequence). The CDR3 sequence is CASSKNPSAKNIQYF. As DNA, the CDR3 is TGTGCCAGCAGCAAGAACCCTTCAGCCAAAAACATTCAGTACTTC.

Only a few counts were recorded for this clonotype. The gene calls are TRBV2 and TRBJ2-7; D is possibly TRBD1 (5 bases). Trimming removed 7 bases at V and 2 bases at J, with 9 bases between. Germline V CDR1 and CDR2: SNHLY, FYNNEI. The CDR3 is 12 amino acids. CDR3 nucleotide sequence: TGTGCCAGCAATTTAGGGGCCTACGAGCAGTACTTC. It yields the protein CASNLGAYEQYF. The complete variable domain, with remaining parts taken from reference TRBV2 and TRBJ2-7, reads EPEVTQTPSHQVTQMGQEVILRCVPISNHLYFYWYRQILGQKVEFLVSFYNNEISEKSEIFDDQFSVERPDGSNFTLKIRSTKLEDSAMYFCASNLGAYEQYFGPGTRLTVT.

At least ten counts were recorded for this clonotype. This chain joins TRBV5-1 and TRBJ1-2, with D unclear. Germline loops: CDR1 SGHRS, CDR2 YFSETQ. The CDR3 spans 13 residues. V shed 1 base and J shed 0 bases, with 4 bases lying between them. In DNA, the CDR3 is TGCGCCAGCAGCTTGCCCACTAACTATGGCTACACCTTC. Residues: CASSLPTNYGYTF. Combining the CDR3 with reference TRBV5-1 and TRBJ1-2 gives the whole variable domain KAGVTQTPRYLIKTRGQQVTLSCSPISGHRSVSWYQQTPGQGLQFLFEYFSETQRNKGNFPGRFSGRQFSNSRSEMNVSTLELGDSALYLCASSLPTNYGYTFGSGTRLTVV.

This clonotype was found many times. The chain is built from TRBV5-1 and TRBJ1-1; D unclear. The CDR3 covers 14 residues. Germline lookup yields CDR1 SGHRS and CDR2 YFSETQ. The V and J ends lost 0 bases and 2 bases respectively, with 8 bases between them. DNA of the CDR3: TGCGCCAGCAGCTTGGGACCACCTAACACTGAAGCTTTCTTT. It specifies CASSLGPPNTEAFF.

This clonotype has a count of ten or more. The rearrangement joins TRBV7-9 to TRBJ1-1, with D possibly matching TRBD1 (6 bases). Germline assignment: CDR1 SEHNR and CDR2 FQNEAQ (reference sequence). V was pared by 5 bases and J by 6 bases, with 22 bases between. The CDR3 consists of 16 residues. CDR3 nucleotide sequence: TGTGCCAGCAGCCCCAGGGGCCAGGGGCGGGAGGCTGAAGCTTTCTTT. The encoded protein is CASSPRGQGREAEAFF.

This clonotype was observed many times. The CDR3 coding sequence is TGCGCCAGCAGCTTGTTAGGGGCAGAGACCCAGTACTTC. It encodes CASSLLGAETQYF. The chain carries TRBV5-1 and TRBJ2-5; D might be TRBD1 (5 bases). The CDR3 length is 13 residues. V was shortened by 1 base and J by 4 bases, with 8 bases between the two germline ends. In germline, CDR1 is SGHRS, CDR2 YFSETQ.

This clonotype was counted between two and nine times. For the CDR3, the DNA is TGTGCCAGCAGCAAACAGGGTGCCTATGGCTACACCTTC. Translation gives CASSKQGAYGYTF. V and J are TRBV21-1 and TRBJ1-2; the table's D call TRBD1 went unverified against the DNA. TRBV21-1 is a pseudogene. The CDR3 runs 13 residues.

The rearrangement joins TRBV6-2 or TRBV6-3 to TRBJ1-1; D remains unclear. Trimming cost V 5 bases and J 1 base, with 14 bases left between them. The length of the CDR3 is 15 residues. Germline V CDR1 and CDR2: MNHEY, SVGEGT. DNA for the CDR3: TGTGCCAGCAGTAACCCTAAATGGGGGAACACTGAAGCTTTCTTT. Protein sequence: CASSNPKWGNTEAFF.

The sample holds a few counts of this clonotype. Here the CDR3 DNA reads TGTGCCAGCAGCCAACCGCGGACAGGGGTAGGAACAGATACGCAGTATTTT. Protein product: CASSQPRTGVGTDTQYF. V is TRBV4-2 and J is TRBJ2-3; 9 nucleotides match TRBD1. Germline trimming cut 2 bases from V and 3 bases from J; bases unmatched to any gene: 9. Germline CDR1 LGHNA, CDR2 YNFKEQ. The length of the CDR3 is 17 residues.

V and J are TRBV10-2 and TRBJ1-6, with 8 bases matching TRBD1. This CDR3 spans 14 amino acids. Germline-derived CDR1 and CDR2 are WSHSY and SAAADI. With V trimmed by 1 base and J by 10 bases, 3 bases remained unmatched. In nucleotides, the CDR3 is TGCGCCAGCAGTGAGTGGCAGGGGGCGTCACCCCTCCACTTT. Residues: CASSEWQGASPLHF.

The gene calls are TRBV20-1 and TRBJ1-1, with D maybe TRBD1 (5 bases). CDR1 is DFQATT, CDR2 SNEGSKA, per germline (reference sequence). Deletions cut 3 bases from V and 6 bases from J, with 17 bases between. The CDR3 runs to 14 residues. This CDR3 is CSARQGPATAEAFF. Here the CDR3 DNA reads TGCAGTGCTAGGCAGGGACCGGCAACGGCTGAAGCTTTCTTT.

The chain combines TRBV11-2 with TRBJ2-7, with unresolved D. Trimming shortened V by 5 bases and J by 3 bases, and 11 bases separated the two germline ends. CDR1 is SGHAT and CDR2 is FQNNGV in the germline V gene. CDR3 size: 13 residues. The CDR3 DNA reads TGTGCCAGCAGCCAGGCCGTCGACTACGAGCAGTACTTC. Protein product: CASSQAVDYEQYF.

This clonotype has ten or more counts. The V gene is TRBV4-2, the J gene TRBJ1-1; 9 nucleotides agree with TRBD1. Germline CDR1 LGHNA, CDR2 YNFKEQ. Trimming removed 1 base from V and 4 bases from J; junction bases left unmatched: 4. This CDR3 spans 15 amino acids. The CDR3 DNA reads TGTGCCAGCAGCCAAGCTCCGGGACAGGGCACTGAAGCTTTCTTT. Protein: CASSQAPGQGTEAFF.

This clonotype appeared a few times. The J gene is TRBJ1-5, the V gene TRBV10-3; TRBD1 matches 8 bases. CDR1 and CDR2 (germline): ENHRY, SYGVKD. The CDR3 totals 15 residues. Trimming took 4 bases from V and 3 from J; bases not matched to a gene: 5. CDR3 sequence reads: CAISVQGALNQPQHF. The CDR3 coding sequence is TGTGCCATCAGTGTCCAGGGGGCTCTCAATCAGCCCCAGCATTTT.

The chain joins TRBV11-2 to TRBJ2-5; 7 nucleotides align to TRBD2. CDR3 size: 14 residues. Germline loops: CDR1 SGHAT, CDR2 FQNNGV. Trimming at V came to 3 bases and at J to 5 bases, leaving 6 bases not matched to a gene. In DNA, the CDR3 is TGTGCCAGCAGCTTGGGGACTACGTCGGAGACCCAGTACTTC. Translating gives CASSLGTTSETQYF.

This clonotype was detected many times. The chain uses TRBV5-1 and TRBJ2-1, with TRBD2 identical over 11 bases. The CDR3 totals 15 residues. The germline CDR1 and CDR2 sequences are SGHRS and YFSETQ. Trimming removed 5 bases from V and 4 bases from J; junction bases left unmatched: 5. CDR3 in amino acids: CASRSSGGTYNEQFF. CDR3 nucleotide sequence: TGCGCCAGCAGATCTAGCGGGGGGACTTACAATGAGCAGTTCTTC. Combining the CDR3 with reference TRBV5-1 and TRBJ2-1 gives the whole variable domain KAGVTQTPRYLIKTRGQQVTLSCSPISGHRSVSWYQQTPGQGLQFLFEYFSETQRNKGNFPGRFSGRQFSNSRSEMNVSTLELGDSALYLCASRSSGGTYNEQFFGPGTRLTVL.

J is TRBJ1-5 and V is TRBV27; D may be TRBD1 (6 bases). This CDR3 contains 16 residues. Germline lookup yields CDR1 MNHEY and CDR2 SMNVEV (reference sequence). Deletions cut 6 bases from V and 5 bases from J, with 20 bases between. The DNA for the CDR3 is TGTGCCAGCAGAGGGGGGGAAAGGGCTTGGCATCAGCCCCAGCATTTT. Translated: CASRGGERAWHQPQHF.

This clonotype has just a few counts. The rearrangement uses TRBV7-2 and TRBJ2-5; unclear D gene. Germline loops: CDR1 SGHTA, CDR2 FQGNSA. This CDR3 contains 11 residues. V lost 1 base and J lost 14, with 11 bases in between. The CDR3 coding sequence is TGTGCCAGCAGCTTAGGCTCAACCTCCTACTTC. Translating gives CASSLGSTSYF.